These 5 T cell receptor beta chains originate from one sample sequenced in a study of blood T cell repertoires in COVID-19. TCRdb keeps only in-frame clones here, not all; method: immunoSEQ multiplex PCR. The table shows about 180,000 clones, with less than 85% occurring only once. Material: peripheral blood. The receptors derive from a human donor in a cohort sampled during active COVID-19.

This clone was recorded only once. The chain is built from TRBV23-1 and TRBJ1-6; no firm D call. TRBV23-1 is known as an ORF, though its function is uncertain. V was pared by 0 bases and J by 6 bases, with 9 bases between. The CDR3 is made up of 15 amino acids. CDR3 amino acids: CASSQSRPTNSPLHF. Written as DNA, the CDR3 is TGCGCCAGCAGTCAATCGCGGCCGACTAATTCACCCCTCCACTTT.

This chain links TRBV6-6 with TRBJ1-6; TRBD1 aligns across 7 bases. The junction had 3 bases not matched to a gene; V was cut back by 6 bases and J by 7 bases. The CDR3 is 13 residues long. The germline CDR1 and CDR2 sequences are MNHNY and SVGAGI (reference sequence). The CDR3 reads CASRRDSNSPLHF. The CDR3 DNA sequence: TGTGCCAGCAGGAGGGACAGCAATTCACCCCTCCACTTT.

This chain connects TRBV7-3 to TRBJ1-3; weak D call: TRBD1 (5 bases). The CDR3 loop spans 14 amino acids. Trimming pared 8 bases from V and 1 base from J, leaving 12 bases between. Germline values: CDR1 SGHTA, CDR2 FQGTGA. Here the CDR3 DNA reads TGTGCCAGCCAATGGGGGGATTCTGGAAACACCATATATTTT. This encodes CASQWGDSGNTIYF. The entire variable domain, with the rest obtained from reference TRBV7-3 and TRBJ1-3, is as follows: GAGVSQTPSNKVTEKGKYVELRCDPISGHTALYWYRQSLGQGPEFLIYFQGTGAADDSGLPNDRFFAVRPEGSVSTLKIQRTERGDSAVYLCASQWGDSGNTIYFGEGSWLTVV.

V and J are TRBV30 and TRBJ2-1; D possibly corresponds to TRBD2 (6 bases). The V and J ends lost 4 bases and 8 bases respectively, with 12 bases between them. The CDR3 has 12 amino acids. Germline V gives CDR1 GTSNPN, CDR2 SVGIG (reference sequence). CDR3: CAWTDGGYEQFF. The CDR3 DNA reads TGTGCCTGGACTGATGGGGGGTATGAGCAGTTCTTC.

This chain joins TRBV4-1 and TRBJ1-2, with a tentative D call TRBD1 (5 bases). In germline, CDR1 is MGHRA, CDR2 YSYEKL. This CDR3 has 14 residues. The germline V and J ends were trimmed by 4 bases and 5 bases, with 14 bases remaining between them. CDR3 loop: CASSRADGGYGYTF. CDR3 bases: TGCGCCAGCAGCCGCGCGGACGGGGGATATGGCTACACCTTC.